The 32 T cell receptor beta chains listed next were all sequenced from one sample in a study of blood T cell repertoires in COVID-19. Some clones are missing from TCRdb's copy, which holds only in-frame ones; the method was immunoSEQ multiplex PCR. Of around 250,000 clones in the sample, almost 85% were seen once. The source material was peripheral blood. The receptors here all came from an elderly woman with acute or convalescent COVID-19.

The V and J genes are TRBV28 and TRBJ2-5, with D tentatively TRBD2 (5 bases). CDR1 is MDHEN and CDR2 is SYDVKM in the germline V gene. This CDR3 is built from 17 residues. The V end was cut by 2 bases, the J end by 2 bases, with 18 bases between. The CDR3 coding sequence is TGTGCCAGCAGTTTAGAAGTCTGGCGGGTGAGGCAAGAGACCCAGTACTTC. This encodes CASSLEVWRVRQETQYF.

V usage is TRBV5-1 and J usage is TRBJ2-2; TRBD1 agrees at 9 bases. Germline V gene data show CDR1 as SGHRS and CDR2 as YFSETQ. CDR3 length equals 15 residues. The V gene end was trimmed by 4 bases and the J gene end by 3 bases; junction bases not matched to a gene: 4. The CDR3 region is CASSTGQGHTGELFF. Written as DNA, the CDR3 is TGCGCCAGCAGCACGGGACAGGGCCACACCGGGGAGCTGTTTTTT.

In this sample, this clone turned up a few times. J is TRBJ1-2 and V is TRBV28, with D unclear. Germline-derived CDR1 and CDR2 are MDHEN and SYDVKM. The CDR3 is 13 amino acids. Trimming removed 4 bases from V and 3 bases from J, with 9 bases in between. CDR3 sequence (DNA): TGTGCCAGCAGTTCGGGGATAGACTATGGCTACACCTTC. Translated: CASSSGIDYGYTF.

The V call is TRBV30, the J call TRBJ1-2; 10 bases agree with TRBD1. J gave up 2 bases and V 5 bases, and 2 bases lay outside the gene matches. Germline V gene sequence: CDR1 GTSNPN, CDR2 SVGIG (reference sequence). The length of the CDR3 is 13 residues. Written as DNA, the CDR3 is TGTGCCTGGCAGACAGGGGGCAACTATGGCTACACCTTC. Residues: CAWQTGGNYGYTF.

This chain connects TRBV7-2 to TRBJ1-1, with 10 nucleotides matching TRBD1. Per the germline V gene, CDR1 is SGHTA and CDR2 is FQGNSA. Trimming at V came to 4 bases and at J to 6 bases, leaving 2 bases not matched to a gene. This CDR3 has 13 residues. The CDR3 reads CASSSDRGAEAFF. CDR3 nucleotides: TGTGCCAGCAGCTCGGACAGGGGGGCTGAAGCTTTCTTT. The complete variable domain, with remaining parts taken from reference TRBV7-2 and TRBJ1-1, reads GAGVSQSPSNKVTEKGKDVELRCDPISGHTALYWYRQSLGQGLEFLIYFQGNSAPDKSGLPSDRFSAERTGGSVSTLTIQRTQQEDSAVYLCASSSDRGAEAFFGQGTRLTVV.

This rearrangement joins TRBV11-2 to TRBJ2-1; 8 bases are a match to TRBD2. From germline, CDR1 is SGHAT and CDR2 FQNNGV. Trimming cost V 2 bases and J 5 bases; bases outside gene matches: 8. This CDR3 is built from 16 residues. CDR3 region: CASSLFGTRGHNEQFF. DNA of the CDR3: TGTGCCAGCAGCTTATTCGGGACTAGGGGCCACAATGAGCAGTTCTTC.

The chain joins TRBV19 to TRBJ2-1; 8 bases fit TRBD1. CDR1 is LNHDA, CDR2 SQIVND, per germline (reference sequence). J gave up 4 bases and V 6 bases, and 8 bases lay outside the gene matches. This CDR3 spans 15 amino acids. CDR3 sequence reads: CASSPGGRGYNEQFF. CDR3 DNA sequence: TGTGCCAGTAGCCCAGGGGGCAGAGGGTACAATGAGCAGTTCTTC.

The genes are TRBV7-8 and TRBJ1-5; possible D gene TRBD1, 6 bases. Germline CDR1 and CDR2: SGHVS and FQNEAQ. The germline V and J ends were trimmed by 5 bases and 5 bases, with 13 bases remaining between them. This CDR3 is built from 14 residues. CDR3 DNA: TGTGCCAGCAGCCTTCGTCGGACAGATCAGCCCCAGCATTTT. Protein sequence: CASSLRRTDQPQHF.

The DNA of the CDR3 is TGTGCCAGCAGCTTATCAAGCGGGGGGACCTACAATGAGCAGTTCTTC. Protein sequence: CASSLSSGGTYNEQFF. V and J are TRBV7-9 and TRBJ2-1; 9 nucleotides align to TRBD2. The CDR3 length is 16 residues. V lost 2 bases to trimming and J lost 2 bases; unmatched junction nucleotides: 4. CDR1 is SEHNR and CDR2 is FQNEAQ in the germline V gene (reference sequence).

This chain connects TRBV18 to TRBJ2-4; unclear D gene. The CDR3 runs to 14 residues. Trimming cost V 6 bases and J 0 bases, with 9 bases left between them. Germline loops: CDR1 KGHSH, CDR2 LQKENI. CDR3 sequence reads: CASSTDTAKNIQYF. The CDR3 DNA reads TGTGCCAGCTCCACAGACACAGCCAAAAACATTCAGTACTTC.

DNA for the CDR3: TGTGCCAGCAACACAGGGGAAAATTCACCCCTCCACTTT. Translating gives CASNTGENSPLHF. The chain carries TRBV3-1 (or the pseudogene TRBV3-2) and TRBJ1-6; 7 bases are shared with TRBD1. The CDR3 totals 13 residues. V lost 7 bases, J lost 7 bases, and 4 bases stayed unmatched. Germline assignment: CDR1 LGHDT and CDR2 YNNKEL (reference sequence).

This clone appeared once. The chain links TRBV6-5 to TRBJ2-2; D unclear. V lost 6 bases to trimming and J lost 5 bases, with 13 bases between them. The CDR3 contains 14 residues. Germline assignment: CDR1 MNHEY and CDR2 SVGAGI. The CDR3 loop is CASRPLPRTGELFF. CDR3 DNA: TGTGCCAGCAGACCACTCCCTAGGACCGGGGAGCTGTTTTTT.

The chain couples TRBV9 to TRBJ2-1, with 11 bases matching TRBD2. The trim removed 4 bases at V and 5 bases at J, leaving 11 bases unmatched. The length of the CDR3 is 17 residues. Germline V gives CDR1 SGDLS, CDR2 YYNGEE. DNA for the CDR3: TGTGCCAGCAGCCCTCGCCCGGTAGCGGGAGGGAACAATGAGCAGTTCTTC. It encodes CASSPRPVAGGNNEQFF.

The chain joins TRBV18 to TRBJ2-3; 8 nucleotides line up with TRBD1. Losses at the gene ends were 3 bases for V and 1 base for J; bases not matched to a gene: 3. Germline V gives CDR1 KGHSH, CDR2 LQKENI. The CDR3 has 15 residues. Here the CDR3 reads CASSPQGAGTDTQYF. CDR3 DNA: TGTGCCAGCTCACCCCAGGGGGCCGGCACAGATACGCAGTATTTT.

The chain recombines TRBV19 with TRBJ1-2; TRBD1 matches 8 bases. The trim removed 5 bases at V and 8 bases at J, leaving 10 bases unmatched. The V gene's germline CDR1 is LNHDA and CDR2 SQIVND (reference sequence). The CDR3 loop spans 14 amino acids. In nucleotides, the CDR3 is TGTGCCAGTAGTTTCGCCGACAGGGGTCGGGGCTACACCTTC. It translates to CASSFADRGRGYTF. Full variable domain (outside the CDR3, taken from reference TRBV19 and TRBJ1-2): DGGITQSPKYLFRKEGQNVTLSCEQNLNHDAMYWYRQDPGQGLRLIYYSQIVNDFQKGDIAEGYSVSREKKESFPLTVTSAQKNPTAFYLCASSFADRGRGYTFGSGTRLTVV.

CDR3 in DNA: TGTGCCAGCAGCTTAAGGCCGGGACTAGCTCCCACCGGGGAGCTGTTTTTT. This translates into CASSLRPGLAPTGELFF. The chain recombines TRBV7-9 with TRBJ2-2; 9 bases map to TRBD2. This CDR3 has 17 amino acids. Germline values: CDR1 SEHNR, CDR2 FQNEAQ (reference sequence). The junction had 8 bases not matched to a gene; V was cut back by 2 bases and J by 4 bases. Drawing the rest from reference TRBV7-9 and TRBJ2-2, the complete variable domain is DTGVSQNPRHKITKRGQNVTFRCDPISEHNRLYWYRQTLGQGPEFLTYFQNEAQLEKSRLLSDRFSAERPKGSFSTLEIQRTEQGDSAMYLCASSLRPGLAPTGELFFGEGSRLTVL.

The V gene is TRBV30, the J gene TRBJ1-4; D gene unclear. The germline V and J ends were trimmed by 4 bases and 7 bases, with 19 bases remaining between them. Germline loops: CDR1 GTSNPN, CDR2 SVGIG (reference sequence). The CDR3 has 15 amino acids. This CDR3 reads CAWTSFGARTEKLFF. The CDR3 DNA reads TGTGCCTGGACTAGCTTTGGAGCCCGAACTGAAAAACTGTTTTTT.

The chain has TRBV7-3 and TRBJ2-2; TRBD2 is a possible D gene (5 bases). The germline V and J ends were trimmed by 1 base and 0 bases, with 9 bases remaining between them. Germline loops: CDR1 SGHTA, CDR2 FQGTGA. The CDR3 is 16 amino acids. This CDR3 is CASSLSPAANTGELFF. The DNA for the CDR3 is TGTGCCAGCAGCTTAAGCCCAGCGGCGAACACCGGGGAGCTGTTTTTT.

The chain uses TRBV11-2 and TRBJ2-3; 9 bases are a match to TRBD1. Germline values: CDR1 SGHAT, CDR2 FQNNGV. CDR3 size: 15 residues. V shed 2 bases, J shed 4 bases, and the junction held 4 bases outside the gene matches. The CDR3 DNA reads TGTGCCAGCAGCTTACTGACAGGGGGACCAGATACGCAGTATTTT. Its translation: CASSLLTGGPDTQYF. Variable domain in full (rest from reference TRBV11-2 and TRBJ2-3): EAGVAQSPRYKIIEKRQSVAFWCNPISGHATLYWYQQILGQGPKLLIQFQNNGVVDDSQLPKDRFSAERLKGVDSTLKIQPAKLEDSAVYLCASSLLTGGPDTQYFGPGTRLTVL.

This chain connects TRBV7-2 to TRBJ1-2; possibly TRBD1 for D (6 bases). Germline loops: CDR1 SGHTA, CDR2 FQGNSA. V shed 7 bases and J shed 8 bases, with 26 bases lying between them. The CDR3 totals 16 residues. CDR3 sequence reads: CASTAPLGGAGRGYTF. The CDR3 DNA sequence: TGTGCCAGCACCGCCCCACTAGGGGGGGCAGGGAGGGGCTACACCTTC.

The chain carries TRBV11-3 and TRBJ1-3, with 7 bases identical to TRBD1. Trimming at V came to 4 bases and at J to 4 bases, leaving 7 bases not matched to a gene. The CDR3 contains 15 residues. Germline CDR1 reads SGHNT; CDR2 reads YENEEA. The DNA for the CDR3 is TGTGCCAGCAGCTCGCCGGGGACAGAAGGAAACACCATATATTTT. This gives the protein CASSSPGTEGNTIYF. Variable domain in full (rest from reference TRBV11-3 and TRBJ1-3): EAGVVQSPRYKIIEKKQPVAFWCNPISGHNTLYWYLQNLGQGPELLIRYENEEAVDDSQLPKDRFSAERLKGVDSTLKIQPAELGDSAVYLCASSSPGTEGNTIYFGEGSWLTVV.

The CDR3 coding sequence is TGTGCCAGTAGCCCGCCTATAACAGGGAACACTGAAGCTTTCTTT. As protein: CASSPPITGNTEAFF. The genes are TRBV19 and TRBJ1-1; D perhaps matches TRBD1 (5 bases). Trimming removed 6 bases from V and 1 base from J, with 15 bases in between. The CDR3 covers 15 residues. Germline-derived CDR1 and CDR2 are LNHDA and SQIVND (reference sequence).

The chain links TRBV28 to TRBJ2-6, with a tentative D call TRBD1 (5 bases). V lost 1 base and J lost 2, with 9 bases in between. Looked up from germline, CDR1 is MDHEN and CDR2 is SYDVKM. The CDR3 is made up of 16 amino acids. The CDR3 here is CASSLFDSAGANVLTF. The CDR3 DNA reads as TGTGCCAGCAGTTTATTCGACAGCGCTGGGGCCAACGTCCTGACTTTC.

This sequence joins TRBV19 and TRBJ1-5; weak D call: TRBD1 (5 bases). The CDR3 sequence is 15 residues long. V shed 3 bases and J shed 4 bases, with 13 bases lying between them. Germline V CDR1 and CDR2: LNHDA, SQIVND (reference sequence). As DNA, the CDR3 is TGTGCCAGTAGTATTTGGGGGGAGGGAAATCAGCCCCAGCATTTT. Its translation is CASSIWGEGNQPQHF.

This clone occurred a few times. V gene TRBV28 combines with J gene TRBJ1-1, with TRBD1 as a possible D gene (5 bases). Germline loops: CDR1 MDHEN, CDR2 SYDVKM. CDR3 length: 12 amino acids. V was clipped by 1 base and J by 11 bases, with 11 bases between them. CDR3 nucleotides: TGTGCCAGCAGTTTATTCGGGGCGGGGGCTTTCTTT. Translated: CASSLFGAGAFF.

This chain connects TRBV9 to TRBJ2-1, with 10 bases that match TRBD1. The CDR3 runs 14 residues. The germline V gene has CDR1 SGDLS and CDR2 YYNGEE. Trimming at V came to 2 bases and at J to 6 bases, leaving 2 bases not matched to a gene. The CDR3 coding sequence is TGTGCCAGCAGCGTGGGGACAGGGGTCAATGAGCAGTTCTTC. Translated: CASSVGTGVNEQFF.

The genes are TRBV10-3 and TRBJ2-1; TRBD1 matches 11 bases. Per the germline V gene, CDR1 is ENHRY and CDR2 is SYGVKD. The ends lost 6 bases at V and 0 bases at J; junction bases unmatched: 7. The CDR3 covers 17 residues. CDR3 coding DNA: TGTGCCATCAGCAGGACAGGGGGCCAAAGCTCCTACAATGAGCAGTTCTTC. Protein product: CAISRTGGQSSYNEQFF.

Only one count was recorded for this clone. This chain links TRBV5-4 with TRBJ2-3; 13 nucleotides align to TRBD2. CDR1 SGHNT and CDR2 YYREEE come from the germline V gene (reference sequence). Losses at the gene ends were 2 bases for V and 2 bases for J; bases not matched to a gene: 2. The CDR3 spans 16 residues. The CDR3 DNA sequence: TGTGCCAGCAGCTTAACTAGCGGGAGGGCCACAGATACGCAGTATTTT. It translates to CASSLTSGRATDTQYF.

This chain uses TRBV12-5 with TRBJ2-7, with 9 bases lining up with TRBD1. This CDR3 has 12 amino acids. Germline-derived CDR1 and CDR2 are LGHNT and FRNRAP. The trim removed 6 bases at V and 9 bases at J, leaving 6 bases unmatched. The CDR3, as DNA: TGTGCTAGTGGCCGGACAGGGGAGGGGCAGTACTTC. Translation gives CASGRTGEGQYF.

This chain uses TRBV11-2 with TRBJ1-3; 7 bases are a match to TRBD1. The CDR3 contains 16 residues. After removal of 2 bases from V and 2 bases from J, the junction contained 6 bases not matched to a gene. Germline V gene lookup returns CDR1 SGHAT and CDR2 FQNNGV. The chain's CDR3 is CASSLWDRSTGNTIYF. The CDR3 nucleotides are TGTGCCAGCAGCTTATGGGACAGAAGTACTGGAAACACCATATATTTT.

The chain recombines TRBV24-1 with TRBJ1-2; D is perhaps TRBD1 (5 bases). The V and J ends lost 6 bases and 8 bases respectively, with 12 bases between them. The V gene's germline CDR1 is KGHDR and CDR2 SFDVKD. This CDR3 has 12 amino acids. CDR3 nucleotides: TGTGCCACCAGTCAGGGAATCGCGGGCTACACCTTC. Amino acid sequence: CATSQGIAGYTF.

The CDR3 DNA is TGTGCCAGCAGCCAGGCGGGAGACGGCACAGATACGCAGTATTTT. It translates to CASSQAGDGTDTQYF. The chain links TRBV3-1 (or the pseudogene TRBV3-2) to TRBJ2-3, with 7 positions matching TRBD2. This CDR3 has 15 residues. Germline V lookup: CDR1 LGHDT, CDR2 YNNKEL (reference sequence). J gave up 1 base and V 3 bases, and 4 bases lay outside the gene matches.